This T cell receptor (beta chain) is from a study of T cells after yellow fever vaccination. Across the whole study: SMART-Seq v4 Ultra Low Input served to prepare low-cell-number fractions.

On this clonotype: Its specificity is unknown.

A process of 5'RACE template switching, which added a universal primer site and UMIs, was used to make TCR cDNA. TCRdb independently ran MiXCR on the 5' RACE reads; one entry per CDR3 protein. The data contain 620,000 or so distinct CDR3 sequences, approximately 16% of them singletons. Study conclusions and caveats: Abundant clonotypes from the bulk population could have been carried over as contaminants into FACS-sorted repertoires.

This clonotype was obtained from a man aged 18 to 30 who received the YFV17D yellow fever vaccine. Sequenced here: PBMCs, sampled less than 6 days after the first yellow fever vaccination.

CDR3 DNA: TGTGCCAGCCCGGGGGGAGGAGAGACCCAGTACTTC. Translating it yields CASPGGGETQYF. This chain joins TRBV7-9 and TRBJ2-5; 7 nucleotides match TRBD2. CDR3 length: 12 residues. Germline V gene data show CDR1 as SEHNR and CDR2 as FQNEAQ (reference sequence). V lost 8 bases, J lost 4 bases, and 4 bases stayed unmatched.